The 26 T cell receptor beta chains presented below share a single source sample, sequenced in a study of blood T cell repertoires in COVID-19. Using immunoSEQ multiplex PCR, the repertoire was profiled, and TCRdb retains in-frame clones only, with some absent. Among more than 250,000 clones listed, around 86% were seen once. Input material: PBMCs or T cells enriched from blood (not recorded which). The receptors were gathered from a woman between 18 and 30 years old who had recovered from COVID-19.

The gene calls are TRBV27 and TRBJ1-5; D gene uncertain. V gave up 10 bases and J gave up 7 bases, with 17 bases separating them. The CDR3 runs 13 residues. Per the germline V gene, CDR1 is MNHEY and CDR2 is SMNVEV (reference sequence). This CDR3 is CATPWAPRQPQHF. CDR3 nucleotides: TGTGCCACCCCCTGGGCCCCCAGGCAGCCCCAGCATTTT.

The V and J genes are TRBV3-1 (or the pseudogene TRBV3-2) and TRBJ1-2; TRBD1 agrees at 7 bases. Germline V gene sequence: CDR1 LGHDT, CDR2 YNNKEL (reference sequence). V dropped 4 bases and J dropped 0; count of bases not matched to a gene: 17. The CDR3 totals 19 residues. CDR3 DNA: TGTGCCAGCAGCCTCATTTCGGCTCGGACAGGACCTACTAACTATGGCTACACCTTC. This codes for CASSLISARTGPTNYGYTF.

The V call is TRBV5-1, the J call TRBJ1-1, with 7 bases matching TRBD1. The V and J ends lost 1 base and 1 base, in that order; junction bases with no gene match: 7. This CDR3 has 16 residues. The V gene's germline CDR1 is SGHRS and CDR2 YFSETQ. The CDR3 DNA reads TGCGCCAGCAGCTTGTTAGGGGGACAGAAGAACACTGAAGCTTTCTTT. Residues: CASSLLGGQKNTEAFF.

The chain couples TRBV7-8 to TRBJ1-5; D is ambiguous. The CDR3 extends over 14 amino acids. In germline, CDR1 is SGHVS, CDR2 FQNEAQ. The V end was cut by 1 base, the J end by 3 bases, with 7 bases between. The CDR3 DNA reads as TGTGCCAGCAGCTTAGAATCGGTCAATCAGCCCCAGCATTTT. This codes for CASSLESVNQPQHF. Full variable domain (outside the CDR3, taken from reference TRBV7-8 and TRBJ1-5): GAGVSQSPRYKVAKRGQDVALRCDPISGHVSLFWYQQALGQGPEFLTYFQNEAQLDKSGLPSDRFFAERPEGSVSTLKIQRTQQEDSAVYLCASSLESVNQPQHFGDGTRLSIL.

This clone was observed a handful of times. V gene TRBV5-8 combines with J gene TRBJ1-1; D is undetermined. The CDR3 consists of 13 residues. In germline, CDR1 is SGHTS, CDR2 YDEGEE. V was shortened by 5 bases and J by 1 base, with 9 bases between the two germline ends. The CDR3 region is CASRNRGNTEAFF. CDR3 sequence (DNA): TGTGCCAGCAGAAACCGGGGGAACACTGAAGCTTTCTTT.

The rearrangement uses TRBV7-9 and TRBJ1-5; tentatively, D is TRBD1 (5 bases). Trimming removed 4 bases at V and 1 base at J, with 8 bases between. The CDR3 is made up of 14 amino acids. Germline V gene lookup returns CDR1 SEHNR and CDR2 FQNEAQ (reference sequence). DNA for the CDR3: TGTGCCAGCAGCTCCGGGGGAAGCAATCAGCCCCAGCATTTT. Residues: CASSSGGSNQPQHF.

The CDR3 bases are TGTGCCAGTAGTATTGGACAGGGGATGGGAGAGACCCAGTACTTC. Protein product: CASSIGQGMGETQYF. This chain joins TRBV19 and TRBJ2-5, with TRBD1 matching 9 bases. CDR3 length equals 15 residues. CDR1 is LNHDA, CDR2 SQIVND, per germline (reference sequence). The V and J ends lost 3 bases and 4 bases, in that order; junction bases with no gene match: 6.

This clone was seen just once. The gene calls are TRBV5-5 and TRBJ1-6; D unclear. The CDR3 sequence is 16 residues long. The germline CDR1 and CDR2 sequences are SGHKS and YYEKEE (reference sequence). V was trimmed by 5 bases and J by 0 bases, leaving 12 bases between them. The CDR3 DNA reads as TGTGCCAGCAGACCTCAGGTGAACTCCTATAATTCACCCCTCCACTTT. It yields the protein CASRPQVNSYNSPLHF.

This clone was recorded once. V and J are TRBV3-1 (or the pseudogene TRBV3-2) and TRBJ2-1; D unclear. In germline, CDR1 is LGHDT, CDR2 YNNKEL (reference sequence). The V and J ends lost 1 base and 9 bases respectively, with 10 bases between them. The CDR3 extends over 13 amino acids. In DNA form, the CDR3 reads TGTGCCAGCAGCCAAGGGCTAGTGGCTGAGCAGTTCTTC. Translation: CASSQGLVAEQFF.

V gene TRBV3-1 (or the pseudogene TRBV3-2) combines with J gene TRBJ2-1; the match to TRBD1 covers 11 bases. Germline V gene lookup returns CDR1 LGHDT and CDR2 YNNKEL (reference sequence). The V gene end was trimmed by 7 bases and the J gene end by 5 bases; junction bases not matched to a gene: 4. The CDR3 consists of 14 residues. As DNA, the CDR3 is TGTGCCAGCATCCAGGGACAGGGGGACAATGAGCAGTTCTTC. Encoded protein: CASIQGQGDNEQFF.

The V call is TRBV7-6, the J call TRBJ2-1, with 7 bases matching TRBD1. The germline V gene has CDR1 SGHVS and CDR2 FNYEAQ. This CDR3 has 13 amino acids. Unmatched junction bases numbered 4, after V lost 5 bases and J lost 6 bases. The CDR3 nucleotides are TGTGCCAGCAGCGGGAACAGGGGCAATGAGCAGTTCTTC. This codes for CASSGNRGNEQFF.

A single count supports this clone. CDR3: CASSEAMGLAADTQYF. The CDR3 DNA is TGTGCCAGCAGTGAAGCGATGGGACTAGCGGCAGATACGCAGTATTTT. V usage is TRBV2 and J usage is TRBJ2-3; 11 bases line up with TRBD2. This CDR3 has 16 residues. Germline V lookup: CDR1 SNHLY, CDR2 FYNNEI. With 0 bases clipped from V and 4 bases from J, the junction kept 3 bases outside the gene matches.

The chain is built from TRBV7-6 and TRBJ2-1; 8 bases agree with TRBD1. J gave up 12 bases and V 1 base, and 17 bases lay outside the gene matches. Per the germline V gene, CDR1 is SGHVS and CDR2 is FNYEAQ. The CDR3 covers 17 residues. The CDR3 here is CASSLGLRQGIAPTQFF. The CDR3 DNA is TGTGCCAGCAGCTTAGGTTTAAGACAGGGGATTGCCCCAACGCAGTTCTTC.

This clone appeared a few times. The rearrangement uses TRBV4-2 and TRBJ2-7, with 7 bases matching TRBD1. The J segment lost 3 bases and the V segment lost 1 base, leaving 3 bases of the junction unmatched. Germline V gives CDR1 LGHNA, CDR2 YNFKEQ. The CDR3 is 14 amino acids. Here the CDR3 reads CASSQGRGNYEQYF. The CDR3 bases are TGTGCCAGCAGCCAAGGCAGGGGGAACTACGAGCAGTACTTC.

The chain combines TRBV27 with TRBJ2-7; possibly TRBD2 for D (6 bases). The germline V gene has CDR1 MNHEY and CDR2 SMNVEV (reference sequence). The V gene lost 4 bases and the J gene lost 1 base, with 8 bases spanning the gap. The CDR3 length is 13 residues. CDR3: CASSWGGSYEQYF. The CDR3 DNA sequence: TGTGCCAGCAGTTGGGGAGGATCCTACGAGCAGTACTTC.

V usage is TRBV24-1 and J usage is TRBJ2-1, with D perhaps TRBD1 (5 bases). CDR3 length: 12 residues. V gave up 9 bases and J gave up 8 bases, with 13 bases separating them. Germline V lookup: CDR1 KGHDR, CDR2 SFDVKD. The CDR3 DNA sequence: TGTGCCACCTCAATGCAGGGCGATGAGCAGTTCTTC. It translates to CATSMQGDEQFF.

This clone is a singleton in its sample. This chain uses TRBV10-2 with TRBJ2-7; TRBD2 agrees at 7 bases. This CDR3 is 15 amino acids long. The junction had 7 bases not matched to a gene; V was cut back by 3 bases and J by 2 bases. Germline loops: CDR1 WSHSY, CDR2 SAAADI. The CDR3 DNA is TGCGCCAGCAGTGACTGGGCGGGGGTCCCCTACGAGCAGTACTTC. It yields the protein CASSDWAGVPYEQYF.

The chain is built from TRBV19 and TRBJ1-6; the match to TRBD1 covers 7 bases. After removal of 11 bases from V and 0 bases from J, the junction contained 13 bases not matched to a gene. The CDR3 contains 17 residues. In germline, CDR1 is LNHDA, CDR2 SQIVND (reference sequence). This CDR3 is CARKPGQLSSYNSPLHF. CDR3 nucleotide sequence: TGTGCCCGGAAACCGGGACAGCTAAGCTCCTATAATTCACCCCTCCACTTT.

V gene TRBV9 combines with J gene TRBJ2-3; D may be TRBD1 (5 bases). Germline V lookup: CDR1 SGDLS, CDR2 YYNGEE. This CDR3 is 17 amino acids long. V was shortened by 2 bases and J by 5 bases, with 21 bases between the two germline ends. CDR3 DNA: TGTGCCAGCAGCGTCTACCAGGCCTTAGGGGTTAAAGATACGCAGTATTTT. Its protein is CASSVYQALGVKDTQYF.

This clone came up once. The V and J genes are TRBV3-1 (or the pseudogene TRBV3-2) and TRBJ2-3; the match to TRBD2 covers 14 bases. The CDR3 runs to 20 residues. Germline CDR1 is LGHDT and CDR2 is YNNKEL (reference sequence). Trimming cost V 2 bases and J 3 bases; bases outside gene matches: 13. The CDR3 here is CASSQLLGSRTSGGTDTQYF. As DNA, the CDR3 is TGTGCCAGCAGCCAACTACTGGGCAGTAGGACTAGCGGGGGGACAGATACGCAGTATTTT.

The chain links TRBV5-1 to TRBJ2-6, with D unresolved. Germline V gene sequence: CDR1 SGHRS, CDR2 YFSETQ. Trimming took 0 bases from V and 2 from J, leaving 9 bases between them. The CDR3 is made up of 16 amino acids. CDR3 loop: CASSLGFRAGANVLTF. In DNA, the CDR3 is TGCGCCAGCAGCTTGGGGTTCCGCGCTGGGGCCAACGTCCTGACTTTC. Full variable domain (rest looked up from reference TRBV5-1 and TRBJ2-6): KAGVTQTPRYLIKTRGQQVTLSCSPISGHRSVSWYQQTPGQGLQFLFEYFSETQRNKGNFPGRFSGRQFSNSRSEMNVSTLELGDSALYLCASSLGFRAGANVLTFGAGSRLTVL.

This clone was seen only once. The chain has TRBV19 and TRBJ1-1, with a weak D call TRBD1 (6 bases). Trimming left V 5 bases short and J 1 base short, with 8 bases between. CDR1 and CDR2 (germline): LNHDA, SQIVND (reference sequence). The CDR3 length is 13 residues. The CDR3 is CASSSQGNTEAFF. DNA for the CDR3: TGTGCCAGTAGTTCACAGGGGAACACTGAAGCTTTCTTT.

V and J are TRBV28 and TRBJ2-1; 7 bases match TRBD2. The CDR3 sequence is 15 residues long. V lost 1 base and J lost 9; bases outside the gene matches: 9. CDR1 MDHEN and CDR2 SYDVKM come from the germline V gene. CDR3 sequence reads: CASSLFGGGPGEQFF. In nucleotides, the CDR3 is TGTGCCAGCAGTTTATTCGGGGGAGGGCCGGGTGAGCAGTTCTTC.

This chain connects TRBV19 to TRBJ1-5, with a weak D call TRBD1 (5 bases). The CDR3 runs to 12 residues. The germline V gene encodes CDR1 LNHDA and CDR2 SQIVND (reference sequence). Trimming took 8 bases from V and 5 from J, leaving 10 bases between them. The CDR3 DNA reads as TGTGCCAGTGGGGGGGTTTATCAGCCCCAGCATTTT. It yields the protein CASGGVYQPQHF.

A few counts support this clone. The chain combines TRBV30 with TRBJ1-4; 7 positions match TRBD1. The CDR3 length is 13 residues. CDR1 GTSNPN and CDR2 SVGIG come from the germline V gene (reference sequence). J was trimmed by 8 bases and V by 3 bases; bases with no gene match: 6. The DNA for the CDR3 is TGTGCCTGGAGGCGACAGGGACGGGAAAAACTGTTTTTT. Translation: CAWRRQGREKLFF.

This chain's CDR3 is CASSTRGSGSKTDTQYF. As DNA, the CDR3 is TGTGCCAGTAGTACCCGGGGTAGCGGGAGTAAGACAGATACGCAGTATTTT. The chain joins TRBV19 to TRBJ2-3, with 9 bases that match TRBD2. CDR1 and CDR2 (germline): LNHDA, SQIVND (reference sequence). The J segment lost 3 bases and the V segment lost 4 bases, leaving 11 bases of the junction unmatched. The CDR3 extends over 17 amino acids.